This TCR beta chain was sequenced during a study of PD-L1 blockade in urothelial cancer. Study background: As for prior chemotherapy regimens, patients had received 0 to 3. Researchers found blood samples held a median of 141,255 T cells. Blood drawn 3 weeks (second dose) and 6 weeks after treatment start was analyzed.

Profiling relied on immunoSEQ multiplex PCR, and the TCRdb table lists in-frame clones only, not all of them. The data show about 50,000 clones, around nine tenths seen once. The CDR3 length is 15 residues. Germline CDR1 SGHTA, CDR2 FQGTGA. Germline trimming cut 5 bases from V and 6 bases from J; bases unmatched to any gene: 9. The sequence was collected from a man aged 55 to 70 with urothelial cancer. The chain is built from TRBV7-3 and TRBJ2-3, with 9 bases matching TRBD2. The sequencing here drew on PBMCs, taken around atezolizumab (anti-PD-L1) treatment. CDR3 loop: CASSNRLADPDTQYF. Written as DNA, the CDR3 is TGTGCCAGCAGCAACAGACTAGCGGACCCCGATACGCAGTATTTT.